This is a list of T cell receptor beta chains from one sample in a study of CD8 T cells in ankylosing spondylitis. TCRdb re-analysed the 5' RACE reads in MiXCR, keeping a single row per CDR3 protein. This sample has 800,000 to 900,000 distinct CDR3 sequences, with over 9.5% found just once. Sequenced material: blood, either unsorted or a sorted T cell fraction (not recorded which). These TCRs come from a male donor with ankylosing spondylitis. Each CDR3 is given with its conserved first and last residue. A D gene is named only where the DNA matches it firmly. Size values are once, few and many counts, or a class for expanded clones, and some rows have none.

clone_size: -
d_call: -
j_call: TRBJ2-7
v_call: TRBV20-1
cdr3_length: 11
cdr3_aa: CSAGFPYEQYF
cdr3_nt: TGCAGTGCGGGGTTTCCCTACGAGCAGTACTTC

clone_size: few
d_call: TRBD1
j_call: TRBJ2-2
v_call: TRBV29-1
cdr3_length: 14
cdr3_aa: CSVGTARVTGELFF
cdr3_nt: TGCAGCGTGGGGACAGCCCGGGTCACCGGGGAGCTGTTTTTT

clone_size: -
d_call: -
j_call: TRBJ2-3
v_call: TRBV2
cdr3_length: 13
cdr3_aa: CASSEDSTATQYF
cdr3_nt: TGTGCCAGCAGTGAGGACAGCACAGCTACGCAGTATTTT

clone_size: many
d_call: TRBD2
j_call: TRBJ2-1
v_call: TRBV7-2
cdr3_length: 15
cdr3_aa: CASSLTSGGANEQFF
cdr3_nt: TGTGCCAGCAGCTTGACTAGCGGGGGGGCCAATGAGCAGTTCTTC

clone_size: many
d_call: -
j_call: TRBJ2-1
v_call: TRBV9
cdr3_length: 17
cdr3_aa: CASSVAQSGGGHNEQFF
cdr3_nt: TGTGCCAGCAGCGTAGCCCAGTCCGGCGGGGGCCACAATGAGCAGTTCTTC

clone_size: few
d_call: TRBD1
j_call: TRBJ1-1
v_call: TRBV20-1
cdr3_length: 15
cdr3_aa: CSASQIDRVVTEAFF
cdr3_nt: TGCAGTGCTAGCCAAATTGACAGGGTCGTAACTGAAGCTTTCTTT

clone_size: -
d_call: -
j_call: TRBJ2-7
v_call: TRBV27
cdr3_length: 14
cdr3_aa: CASSLIRQSYEQYF
cdr3_nt: TGTGCCAGCAGTTTAATCCGACAGTCCTACGAGCAGTACTTC

clone_size: few
d_call: TRBD2
j_call: TRBJ2-2
v_call: TRBV12-3/TRBV12-4
cdr3_length: 15
cdr3_aa: CASKPGLQNTGELFF
cdr3_nt: TGTGCCAGCAAGCCGGGACTACAGAACACCGGGGAGCTGTTTTTT

clone_size: few
d_call: -
j_call: TRBJ1-1
v_call: TRBV12-3/TRBV12-4
cdr3_length: 14
cdr3_aa: CASSYKAEWTEAFF
cdr3_nt: TGTGCCAGCAGTTATAAGGCGGAGTGGACTGAAGCTTTCTTT

clone_size: -
d_call: -
j_call: TRBJ1-4
v_call: TRBV12-3/TRBV12-4
cdr3_length: 15
cdr3_aa: CASSSGFRTNEKLFF
cdr3_nt: TGTGCCAGCAGTTCAGGGTTCAGGACTAATGAAAAACTGTTTTTT

clone_size: -
d_call: -
j_call: TRBJ2-7
v_call: TRBV20-1
cdr3_length: 9
cdr3_aa: CSAAREQYF
cdr3_nt: TGCAGTGCGGCCCGCGAGCAGTACTTC

clone_size: few
d_call: -
j_call: TRBJ2-7
v_call: TRBV10-3
cdr3_length: 13
cdr3_aa: CAIRESDIWEQYF
cdr3_nt: TGTGCCATCAGAGAGTCCGACATATGGGAGCAGTACTTC

clone_size: -
d_call: -
j_call: TRBJ2-7
v_call: TRBV7-9
cdr3_length: 13
cdr3_aa: CASSLDVYYEQYF
cdr3_nt: TGTGCCAGCAGCTTGGACGTTTACTACGAGCAGTACTTC

clone_size: many
d_call: -
j_call: TRBJ1-3
v_call: TRBV29-1
cdr3_length: 14
cdr3_aa: CSVKSTGIGNTIYF
cdr3_nt: TGCAGCGTTAAATCAACAGGAATTGGAAACACCATATATTTT

clone_size: -
d_call: TRBD1
j_call: TRBJ2-4
v_call: TRBV5-1
cdr3_length: 20
cdr3_aa: CASSLDRGQGRQLAKNIQYF
cdr3_nt: TGCGCCAGCAGCTTGGATAGGGGACAGGGGCGACAATTAGCCAAAAACATTCAGTACTTC

clone_size: -
d_call: -
j_call: TRBJ2-3
v_call: TRBV11-2
cdr3_length: 16
cdr3_aa: CASSKGGSWEADTQYF
cdr3_nt: TGTGCCAGCAGCAAGGGGGGCAGTTGGGAAGCAGATACGCAGTATTTT

clone_size: few
d_call: -
j_call: TRBJ2-5
v_call: TRBV20-1
cdr3_length: 13
cdr3_aa: CSAGSAHKETQYF
cdr3_nt: TGCAGTGCCGGTTCCGCACACAAAGAGACCCAGTACTTC

clone_size: many
d_call: -
j_call: TRBJ1-1
v_call: TRBV6-1
cdr3_length: 13
cdr3_aa: CASRGFGSTEAFF
cdr3_nt: TGTGCCAGCAGGGGGTTTGGGAGCACTGAAGCTTTCTTT

clone_size: few
d_call: TRBD2
j_call: TRBJ2-1
v_call: TRBV6-5
cdr3_length: 16
cdr3_aa: CASSYSGVAGAREQFF
cdr3_nt: TGTGCCAGCAGTTACTCCGGGGTAGCGGGAGCTCGTGAGCAGTTCTTC

clone_size: many
d_call: TRBD1
j_call: TRBJ2-1
v_call: TRBV5-1
cdr3_length: 15
cdr3_aa: CASSLQGVLYNEQFF
cdr3_nt: TGCGCCAGCAGCCTACAGGGGGTACTTTACAATGAGCAGTTCTTC

clone_size: -
d_call: -
j_call: TRBJ1-1
v_call: TRBV12-3/TRBV12-4
cdr3_length: 10
cdr3_aa: CASSARWAFF
cdr3_nt: TGTGCCAGCAGTGCCCGATGGGCTTTCTTT

clone_size: few
d_call: -
j_call: TRBJ1-2
v_call: TRBV18
cdr3_length: 12
cdr3_aa: CASSPWGYGYTF
cdr3_nt: TGTGCCAGCTCACCTTGGGGGTATGGCTACACCTTC

clone_size: few
d_call: TRBD2
j_call: TRBJ2-1
v_call: TRBV5-1
cdr3_length: 13
cdr3_aa: CASASGGADEQFF
cdr3_nt: TGCGCCTCTGCTAGCGGGGGGGCCGATGAGCAGTTCTTC

clone_size: few
d_call: TRBD1
j_call: TRBJ1-5
v_call: TRBV6-1
cdr3_length: 15
cdr3_aa: CASSPDRDVRQPQHF
cdr3_nt: TGTGCCAGCAGTCCAGACAGGGATGTTAGGCAGCCCCAGCATTTT

clone_size: -
d_call: TRBD2
j_call: TRBJ2-7
v_call: TRBV20-1
cdr3_length: 13
cdr3_aa: CSARLGGRAEQYF
cdr3_nt: TGCAGTGCTAGACTGGGGGGGAGGGCCGAGCAGTACTTC

clone_size: few
d_call: -
j_call: TRBJ1-1
v_call: TRBV4-3
cdr3_length: 14
cdr3_aa: CASSQGTGKAEAFF
cdr3_nt: TGCGCCAGCAGCCAAGGTACAGGGAAGGCTGAAGCTTTCTTT

clone_size: -
d_call: -
j_call: TRBJ1-1
v_call: TRBV24-1
cdr3_length: 16
cdr3_aa: CATSDGTSEMNTEAFF
cdr3_nt: TGTGCCACCAGTGATGGGACGTCGGAAATGAACACTGAAGCTTTCTTT

clone_size: few
d_call: -
j_call: TRBJ2-1
v_call: TRBV7-6
cdr3_length: 16
cdr3_aa: CASSLAGGLRYNEQFF
cdr3_nt: TGTGCCAGCAGCTTAGCGGGAGGACTGAGGTACAATGAGCAGTTCTTC

clone_size: few
d_call: -
j_call: TRBJ1-3
v_call: TRBV6-6
cdr3_length: 10
cdr3_aa: CASMRNTIYF
cdr3_nt: TGTGCCAGCATGAGAAACACCATATATTTT

clone_size: -
d_call: TRBD1
j_call: TRBJ1-2
v_call: TRBV20-1
cdr3_length: 13
cdr3_aa: CSAILQGARGYTF
cdr3_nt: TGCAGTGCCATCCTTCAGGGGGCGCGGGGCTACACCTTC

clone_size: many
d_call: TRBD1
j_call: TRBJ2-7
v_call: TRBV6-5
cdr3_length: 16
cdr3_aa: CASSYQGQGARYEQYF
cdr3_nt: TGTGCCAGCAGTTACCAAGGGCAGGGGGCGCGGTACGAGCAGTACTTC

clone_size: few
d_call: -
j_call: TRBJ2-6
v_call: TRBV12-3/TRBV12-4
cdr3_length: 17
cdr3_aa: CASSIAGRGPGANVLTF
cdr3_nt: TGTGCCAGCAGCATCGCGGGCAGGGGCCCTGGGGCCAACGTCCTGACTTTC

clone_size: -
d_call: -
j_call: TRBJ2-2
v_call: TRBV5-8
cdr3_length: 12
cdr3_aa: CASSAHTGELFF
cdr3_nt: TGTGCCAGCAGCGCCCACACCGGGGAGCTGTTTTTT

clone_size: -
d_call: -
j_call: TRBJ1-1
v_call: TRBV7-3
cdr3_length: 13
cdr3_aa: CASSYDKDTEAFF
cdr3_nt: TGTGCCAGCAGCTACGATAAGGACACTGAAGCTTTCTTT

clone_size: -
d_call: TRBD2
j_call: TRBJ2-1
v_call: TRBV9
cdr3_length: 17
cdr3_aa: CASSVAPASGAGYEQFF
cdr3_nt: TGTGCCAGCAGCGTAGCTCCCGCTAGCGGGGCTGGGTATGAGCAGTTCTTC

clone_size: -
d_call: TRBD1
j_call: TRBJ2-1
v_call: TRBV20-1
cdr3_length: 15
cdr3_aa: CSAKGTGVPYNEQFF
cdr3_nt: TGCAGTGCTAAAGGGACAGGGGTCCCCTACAATGAGCAGTTCTTC

clone_size: few
d_call: -
j_call: TRBJ1-4
v_call: TRBV6-1
cdr3_length: 15
cdr3_aa: CASSRRLGVNEKLFF
cdr3_nt: TGTGCCAGCAGTCGCCGTCTCGGAGTTAATGAAAAACTGTTTTTT